This T cell receptor beta chain came from a study of T cells in pancreatic ductal adenocarcinoma. Data came from immunoSEQ multiplex PCR; TCRdb stores just in-frame clones and leaves some out. The sample holds over 10,000 clones; roughly 85% are singletons and the top ten take roughly a sixth. CDR3 length equals 15 residues. V lost 1 base, J lost 3 bases, and 5 bases stayed unmatched. Germline V gene sequence: CDR1 SEHNR, CDR2 FQNEAQ (reference sequence). Surgery without prior neoadjuvant therapy was the treatment of the selected pancreatic ductal adenocarcinoma patients. Turning to this clone: The antigen is undetermined.

Study-wide findings and caveats: Unique clonotypes were around 7.6-fold more numerous in blood than in tumor. Blood clonality (roughly 0.07) did not differ significantly from tumor (about 0.11).

The source of this sequence is a human donor with pancreatic ductal adenocarcinoma. The sequenced sample consisted of PBMCs. The chain links TRBV7-9 to TRBJ1-1; TRBD1 agrees at 7 bases. Here the CDR3 DNA reads TGTGCCAGCAGCTTAGTGGGCAGGGGGGACACTGAAGCTTTCTTT. Amino acids: CASSLVGRGDTEAFF.